This TCR beta chain was retrieved from a study of T cell responses to AZD1222 COVID-19 vaccine (dated by TCRdb to the early 2020s). Notes on the research overall: AZD1222 recipients whose second dose came at about 4 weeks and those whose second dose came at about 12 weeks were combined into one group, since spike-specific TCR depth and breadth did not differ between the two schedules. A total of about 230 trial participants underwent TCR sequencing, of whom around 200 received two doses of AZD1222 and around 26 received two doses of the MenACWY control vaccine. Enrollment into the trials was organized by age into subgroups of 18-55, 56-69 and 70-plus years, and those subgroups contained approximately 160, 26 and 62 TCR-sequenced participants, respectively. Study-wide conclusions, independent of this receptor: Spike-specific TCR breadth and depth rose significantly after two AZD1222 doses compared with day 0 and with MenACWY recipients. Conclusions about previously exposed vaccinees were limited because only a handful of AZD1222 recipients were SARS-CoV-2 seropositive at baseline. CD4 TCRs associated with the vaccine covered the entire spike protein, and the dominant responses were in regions 160-218 and 743-854. Because no day 14 peak-response samples were available, the repertoires could be characterized only after the peak T cell response. In the small 56-69-year group, the increase in depth fell short of significance, most likely because of low power. Epitopes outside the regions mutated in the B.1.351 and B.1.1.7 variants were reportedly recognized by nearly half of the unique spike-specific TCRs. Participants were mostly white British and included more females than males, and it was suggested by the authors that clonal diversity may have been underestimated.

A word on this clone: Its antigen is currently not known. Base qualities are not at hand, and no much larger clone is one base apart.

The CDR3 regions of human TCRbeta chains were subjected to immunosequencing. Per the source publication's procedure: Repertoire TCRs were matched against a reference library of SARS-CoV-2-specific TCRs generated with the MIRA antigen-specificity platform. Breadth was defined as the fraction of unique TCRs that were SARS-CoV-2-associated, and depth was defined as the fraction of total T cells that were SARS-CoV-2-associated. Using the MIRA data, every spike-specific TCR was mapped to the spike region that the TCR reacted to and assigned to either a CD4 or a CD8 class. Log10-transformed breadth and depth values were compared by one-way ANOVA with Sidak's multiple comparisons tests. TCRdb took over this immuneACCESS table, retaining in-frame rearrangements with V and J assigned. Such tables are incomplete; in checked studies, under half of the missing clones stem from an unresolved V gene, and the remainder is unexplained. V and J calls and clone size are as listed in that table; D and trimming were resolved from the DNA. The sample table records some 120,000 clones; less than 95% of these occur just once. Around 7.8% of the sample belongs to the ten largest clones.

V ends up 4 bases short and J 6 bases short, with an unmatched junction base count of 8. The germline V gene specifies MDHEN as CDR1 and SYDVKM as CDR2. CDR3 length: 15 amino acids, cysteine to phenylalanine. The CDR3 DNA has 45 bases and is translated from base 1. The time point label on this specimen signifies: baseline before first vaccination. Samples from vaccinated people were obtained from the UK trials COV001 and COV002, which included a single-blind randomized controlled phase 2/3 trial of AZD1222 (ChAdOx1 nCoV-19) in healthy adults. For TCRbeta chain sequencing, PBMC samples from trial participants were taken at day 0 and at day 28 after the second dose.

The sequencing here drew on peripheral blood, taken on day 0 of AZD1222 vaccination. This sequence originates from an adult in good health. The chain was built from TRBV28 and TRBJ1-5; 8 nucleotides in the junction match TRBD1. The CDR3 corresponds to CASSSPTGGGQPQHF. The DNA reads TGTGCCAGCAGTTCACCCACAGGGGGAGGTCAGCCCCAGCATTTT. The CDR3, completed at both ends by the reference TRBV28 and TRBJ1-5 genes, gives the full variable domain DVKVTQSSRYLVKRTGEKVFLECVQDMDHENMFWYRQDPGLGLRLIYFSYDVKMKEKGDIPEGYSVSREKKERFSLILESASTNQTSMYLCASSSPTGGGQPQHFGDGTRLSIL.